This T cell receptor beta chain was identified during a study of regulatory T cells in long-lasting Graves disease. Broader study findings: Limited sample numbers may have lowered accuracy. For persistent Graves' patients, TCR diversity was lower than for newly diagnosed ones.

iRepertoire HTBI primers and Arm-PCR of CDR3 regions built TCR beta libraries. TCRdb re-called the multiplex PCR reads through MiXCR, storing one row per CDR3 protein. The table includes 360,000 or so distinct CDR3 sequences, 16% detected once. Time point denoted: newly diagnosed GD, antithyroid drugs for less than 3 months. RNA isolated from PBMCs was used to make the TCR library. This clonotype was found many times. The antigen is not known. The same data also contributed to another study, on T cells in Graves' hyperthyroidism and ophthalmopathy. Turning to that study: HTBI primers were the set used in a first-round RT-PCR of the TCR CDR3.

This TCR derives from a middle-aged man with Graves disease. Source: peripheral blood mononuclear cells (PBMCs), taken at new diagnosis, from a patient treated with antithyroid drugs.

CDR3 DNA: TGTGCCAGCAAGCGGGGGAAAGGGTACAATGAGCAGTTCTTC. It specifies CASKRGKGYNEQFF. This rearrangement joins TRBV11-2 to TRBJ2-1; 8 bases are shared with TRBD2. V lost 7 bases and J lost 4; bases outside the gene matches: 6. The germline gives CDR1 SGHAT, CDR2 FQNNGV. The CDR3 contains 14 residues.